This passage covers 13 T cell receptor beta chains from one sample sequenced in a study of OX40 agonist ivuxolimab in advanced cancers. TCRdb's table, derived via immunoSEQ multiplex PCR, lists solely in-frame clones and lacks some. Of roughly 56,000 clones listed, roughly nine tenths are singletons. The sequenced sample was CD4+ or CD8+ T cells sorted from blood, obtained in a trial of the OX40 agonist ivuxolimab. The receptors here all came from an adult with an advanced solid tumor such as melanoma, head and neck, liver or kidney cancer.

The V and J genes are TRBV11-2 and TRBJ1-2; 9 nucleotides match TRBD1. Unmatched junction bases numbered 4, after V lost 4 bases and J lost 4 bases. This CDR3 region has 14 residues. Germline values: CDR1 SGHAT, CDR2 FQNNGV. The CDR3 region is CASSSGQGLYGYTF. The CDR3 DNA is TGTGCCAGCAGCTCGGGACAGGGCCTCTATGGCTACACCTTC. The full variable domain, completed using reference TRBV11-2 and TRBJ1-2, is EAGVAQSPRYKIIEKRQSVAFWCNPISGHATLYWYQQILGQGPKLLIQFQNNGVVDDSQLPKDRFSAERLKGVDSTLKIQPAKLEDSAVYLCASSSGQGLYGYTFGSGTRLTVV.

This chain's CDR3 is CASRLMSFEQFF. For the CDR3, the DNA is TGTGCCAGCAGACTCATGTCGTTTGAGCAGTTCTTC. This chain connects TRBV5-4 to TRBJ2-1; D is undetermined. With 5 bases removed from V and 9 bases from J, the gap between germline ends came to 12 bases. CDR3 length: 12 amino acids. Germline V lookup: CDR1 SGHNT, CDR2 YYREEE (reference sequence).

V gene TRBV5-4 combines with J gene TRBJ2-3; maybe TRBD1 (6 bases). Trimming stripped 1 base from V and 0 bases from J, with 15 bases between. The germline gives CDR1 SGHNT, CDR2 YYREEE (reference sequence). The CDR3 has 17 residues. CDR3 sequence (DNA): TGTGCCAGCAGCTTGATGTGGGGAACAGGGAGCACAGATACGCAGTATTTT. Amino acid sequence: CASSLMWGTGSTDTQYF.

The chain's CDR3 is CASRRDGFTDTQYF. In DNA form, the CDR3 reads TGCGCCAGCAGAAGGGATGGGTTTACAGATACGCAGTATTTT. The chain employs TRBV5-1 and TRBJ2-3; D is uncertain. Germline V gene lookup returns CDR1 SGHRS and CDR2 YFSETQ. This CDR3 comprises 14 residues. The V gene lost 5 bases and the J gene lost 3 bases, with 13 bases spanning the gap. Full variable domain (rest looked up from reference TRBV5-1 and TRBJ2-3): KAGVTQTPRYLIKTRGQQVTLSCSPISGHRSVSWYQQTPGQGLQFLFEYFSETQRNKGNFPGRFSGRQFSNSRSEMNVSTLELGDSALYLCASRRDGFTDTQYFGPGTRLTVL.

The chain combines TRBV18 with TRBJ2-1; 7 bases agree with TRBD2. The CDR3 spans 15 residues. CDR1 is KGHSH, CDR2 LQKENI, per germline. V dropped 1 base and J dropped 6; count of bases not matched to a gene: 6. The DNA for the CDR3 is TGTGCCAGCTCACCACTGGGACTACGGAGCAATGAGCAGTTCTTC. Protein: CASSPLGLRSNEQFF.

V is TRBV27 and J is TRBJ2-3; D unclear. Per the germline V gene, CDR1 is MNHEY and CDR2 is SMNVEV (reference sequence). Trimming took off 3 bases at V and 2 bases at J, with 12 bases between the two ends. This CDR3 is built from 15 residues. CDR3 DNA sequence: TGTGCCAGCAGTTTCGGCGACTCGACCACAGATACGCAGTATTTT. Translation: CASSFGDSTTDTQYF.

The chain carries TRBV5-6 and TRBJ2-2; D unclear. The V end was cut by 7 bases, the J end by 0 bases, with 10 bases between. Germline loops: CDR1 SGHDT, CDR2 YYEEEE. CDR3 length: 14 amino acids. The CDR3 sequence is CASCLASNTGELFF. The CDR3 DNA reads as TGTGCCAGCTGTTTGGCGTCGAACACCGGGGAGCTGTTTTTT.

This sequence joins TRBV14 and TRBJ2-1, with 7 bases identical to TRBD1. The CDR3 consists of 15 residues. Germline-derived CDR1 and CDR2 are SGHDN and FVKESK. Unmatched junction bases numbered 5, after V lost 2 bases and J lost 4 bases. CDR3 protein: CASSQRRDSYNEQFF. The CDR3 bases are TGTGCCAGCAGCCAACGCCGGGACAGTTACAATGAGCAGTTCTTC.

The chain links TRBV25-1 to TRBJ2-3; D is ambiguous. In germline, CDR1 is MGHDK, CDR2 SYGVNS. V was shortened by 7 bases and J by 6 bases, with 11 bases between the two germline ends. The CDR3 contains 12 residues. The CDR3 region is CASNTLGDTQYF. The CDR3 DNA reads as TGTGCCAGCAATACACTGGGGGATACGCAGTATTTT. Drawing the rest from reference TRBV25-1 and TRBJ2-3, the complete variable domain is EADIYQTPRYLVIGTGKKITLECSQTMGHDKMYWYQQDPGMELHLIHYSYGVNSTEKGDLSSESTVSRIRTEHFPLTLESARPSHTSQYLCASNTLGDTQYFGPGTRLTVL.

The chain employs TRBV7-9 and TRBJ1-2, with 7 bases that match TRBD1. The ends lost 1 base at V and 7 bases at J; junction bases unmatched: 9. The CDR3 is 15 amino acids. CDR1 and CDR2 from the germline V gene are SEHNR and FQNEAQ (reference sequence). In nucleotides, the CDR3 is TGTGCCAGCAGCTTAGGTACAGGGGTCGTCTCTGGCTACACCTTC. Its protein product is CASSLGTGVVSGYTF.

The rearrangement joins TRBV18 to TRBJ2-2; D assignment may be TRBD1 or TRBD2 (5 bases each). CDR3 length: 14 amino acids. The V and J ends lost 3 bases and 5 bases respectively, with 10 bases between them. Germline CDR1 reads KGHSH; CDR2 reads LQKENI. The CDR3: CASSPREKTGELFF. Here the CDR3 DNA reads TGTGCCAGCTCACCCAGGGAGAAAACCGGGGAGCTGTTTTTT.

The rearrangement uses TRBV7-2 and TRBJ2-3, with 16 nucleotides matching TRBD2. The CDR3 consists of 18 residues. Germline CDR1 and CDR2: SGHTA and FQGNSA. J lost 3 bases, V lost 6 bases, and 9 bases had no gene match. CDR3 region: CASRPGLAGGLGTDTQYF. CDR3 sequence (DNA): TGTGCCAGCAGGCCGGGACTAGCGGGGGGGCTTGGGACAGATACGCAGTATTTT.

CDR3 bases: TGTGCCAGCAGCTTAGCGGGGGACAGACGGGGCGAAAAACTGTTTTTT. This translates into CASSLAGDRRGEKLFF. The rearrangement joins TRBV7-6 to TRBJ1-4; 7 positions match TRBD1. The J segment lost 8 bases and the V segment lost 0 bases, leaving 9 bases of the junction unmatched. CDR3 size: 16 residues. Germline loops: CDR1 SGHVS, CDR2 FNYEAQ.